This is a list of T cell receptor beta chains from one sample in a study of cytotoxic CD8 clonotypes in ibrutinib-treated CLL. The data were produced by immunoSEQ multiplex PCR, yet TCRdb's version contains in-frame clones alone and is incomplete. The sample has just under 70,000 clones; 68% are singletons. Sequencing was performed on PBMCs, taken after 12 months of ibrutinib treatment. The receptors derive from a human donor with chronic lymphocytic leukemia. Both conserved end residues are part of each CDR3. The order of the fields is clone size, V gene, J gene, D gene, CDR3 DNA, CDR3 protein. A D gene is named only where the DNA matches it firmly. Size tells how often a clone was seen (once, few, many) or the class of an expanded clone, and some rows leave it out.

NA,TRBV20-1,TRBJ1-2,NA,TGCAGAGCCGGTGGGGGCTATGGCTACACCTTC,CRAGGGYGYTF
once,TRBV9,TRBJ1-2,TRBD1,TGTGCCAGCAGCCGAGAGGGACAGGGATTCTATGGCTACACCTTC,CASSREGQGFYGYTF
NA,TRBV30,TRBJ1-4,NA,TGTGCCTGGAGTGTAGGAGGGGATAATGAAAAACTGTTTTTT,CAWSVGGDNEKLFF
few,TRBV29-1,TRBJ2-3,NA,TGCAGCGTTTTCGGAGGGGCCAGCACAGATACGCAGTATTTT,CSVFGGASTDTQYF
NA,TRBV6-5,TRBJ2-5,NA,TGTGCCAGCAGTCCCAGACGCAGGGGTCAAGAGACCCAGTACTTC,CASSPRRRGQETQYF
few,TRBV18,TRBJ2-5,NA,TGTGCCAGCTCACCACAACAAGAGACCCAGTACTTC,CASSPQQETQYF
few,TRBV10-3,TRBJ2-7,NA,TGTGCCATCAGTGAGGGAGCCTACGAGCAGTACTTC,CAISEGAYEQYF
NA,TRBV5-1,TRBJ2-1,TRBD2,TGCGCCAGCCAGGAACTAGCGGGGATCTACAATGAGCAGTTCTTC,CASQELAGIYNEQFF
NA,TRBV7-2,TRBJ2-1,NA,TGTGCCAGCAGCTTAGCTGTTGGGGGTAAGGGGTCCTACAATGAGCAGTTCTTC,CASSLAVGGKGSYNEQFF
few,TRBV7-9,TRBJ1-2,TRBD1,TGTGCCAGCAGCACCGGGACAGGGGGCAGCTATGGCTACACCTTC,CASSTGTGGSYGYTF
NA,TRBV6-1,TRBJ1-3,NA,TGTGCCAGCAGTGAGTCTGGCCCCGGAAACACCATATATTTT,CASSESGPGNTIYF
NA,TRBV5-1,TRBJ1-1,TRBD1,TGCGCCAGCAGCTTTTGGCAGGGGGATACTGAAGCTTTCTTT,CASSFWQGDTEAFF
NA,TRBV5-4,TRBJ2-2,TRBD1,TGTGCCAGCAGCCGTCCCAAACAGGGGGGCACCGGGGAGCTGTTTTTT,CASSRPKQGGTGELFF
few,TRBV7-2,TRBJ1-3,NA,TGTGCCAGCAGCTTACTGGGGGGGCTAATTTCTGGAAACACCATATATTTT,CASSLLGGLISGNTIYF
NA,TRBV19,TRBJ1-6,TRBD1,TGTGCCAGTAGACCGACAGGGTGGGAAAAGAATTCACCCCTCCACTTT,CASRPTGWEKNSPLHF
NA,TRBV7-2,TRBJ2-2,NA,TGTGCCAGCAGCTTACTCACCGGGGAGCTGTTTTTT,CASSLLTGELFF
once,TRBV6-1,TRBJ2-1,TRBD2,TGTGCCAGCAGTGAAGAACGGGGGGATGAGCAGTTCTTC,CASSEERGDEQFF
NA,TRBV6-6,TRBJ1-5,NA,TGTGCCAGCAGTTACTTGGGGAGGGGGGGGAATCAGCCCCAGCATTTT,CASSYLGRGGNQPQHF
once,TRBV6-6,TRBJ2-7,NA,TGTGCCAGCAGACCGACAGGGACTTACGAGCAGTACTTC,CASRPTGTYEQYF
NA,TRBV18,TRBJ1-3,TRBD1,TGTGCCAGCTCACCGACAGGGGCTGGAAACACCATATATTTT,CASSPTGAGNTIYF
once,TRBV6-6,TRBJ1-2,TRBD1,TGTGCCAGCAGTCCAACAGGGGAGGTGAAGTATGGCTACACCTTC,CASSPTGEVKYGYTF
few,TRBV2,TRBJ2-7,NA,TGTGCCAGCAGTGTTTCAGCCTACGAGCAGTACTTC,CASSVSAYEQYF
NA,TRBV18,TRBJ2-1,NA,TGTGCCAGCTCACCTGGGGCGGATAATGAGCAGTTCTTC,CASSPGADNEQFF
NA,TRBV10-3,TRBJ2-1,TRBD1,TGTGCCATCGGTGCCCGGGACAGTAGTACTAATGAGCAGTTCTTC,CAIGARDSSTNEQFF
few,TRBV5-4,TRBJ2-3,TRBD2,TGTGCCAGCATGACGCGCGGGGGGGAAACAGATACGCAGTATTTT,CASMTRGGETDTQYF
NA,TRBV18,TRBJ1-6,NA,TGTGCCAGCTCACCCGATAATTCACCCCTCCACTTT,CASSPDNSPLHF
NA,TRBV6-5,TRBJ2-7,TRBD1,TGTGCCAGCTGGGACAGGGGGCGGAACGAGCAGTACTTC,CASWDRGRNEQYF
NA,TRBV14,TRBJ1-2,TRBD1,TGTGCCAGCAGCCAAGCCGGGACAGGGGCCCGGGGCTACACCTTC,CASSQAGTGARGYTF
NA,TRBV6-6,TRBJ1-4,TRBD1,TGTGCCAGCAGTTACTGGGGGACAGGGAATGAAAAACTGTTTTTT,CASSYWGTGNEKLFF
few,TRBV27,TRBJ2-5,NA,TGTGCCAGCAAGAGTAGCGAGCGACCGGGGACCCAGTACTTC,CASKSSERPGTQYF
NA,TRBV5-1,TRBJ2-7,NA,TGCGCCAGCAAAGGCGAGTACGAGCAGTACTTC,CASKGEYEQYF
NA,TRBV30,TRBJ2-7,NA,TGTGCCTGGAGTGCCGGACGGATCCGCTCCTACGAGCAGTACTTC,CAWSAGRIRSYEQYF
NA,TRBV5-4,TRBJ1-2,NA,TGTGCCAGCAGCTTGAGAACACCCAATGGCTACACCTTC,CASSLRTPNGYTF
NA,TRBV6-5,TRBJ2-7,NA,TGTGCCAGCACTACCGGCGGCGGAAACTACGAGCAGTACTTC,CASTTGGGNYEQYF
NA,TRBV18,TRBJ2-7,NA,TGTGCCAGCTCACCACGTTTCCTTTCGATCTACGAGCAGTACTTC,CASSPRFLSIYEQYF
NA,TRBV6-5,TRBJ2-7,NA,TGTGCCAGCAGCGACAACTACGAGCAGTACTTC,CASSDNYEQYF
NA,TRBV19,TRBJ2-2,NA,TGTGCCAGTAGTGGCAGGACCACCGGGGAGCTGTTTTTT,CASSGRTTGELFF
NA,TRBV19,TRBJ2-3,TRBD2,TGTGCCAGTAGTAGTCGGACTAGCGGACGCACAGATACGCAGTATTTT,CASSSRTSGRTDTQYF
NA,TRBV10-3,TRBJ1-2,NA,TGTGCCATCAGTGAGTCGGAAGTCTATGGCTACACCTTC,CAISESEVYGYTF
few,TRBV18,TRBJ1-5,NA,TGTGCCAGCTCACCACCGGGGCAGCTCAATCAGCCCCAGCATTTT,CASSPPGQLNQPQHF
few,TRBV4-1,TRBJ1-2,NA,TGCGCCAGCAGCCAAGATAAAGTGGGCGGCGGCTACACCTTC,CASSQDKVGGGYTF
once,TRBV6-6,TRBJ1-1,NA,TGTGCCAGCAGCCGCATGAACACTGAAGCTTTCTTT,CASSRMNTEAFF
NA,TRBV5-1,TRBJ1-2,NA,TGCGCCAGCAGCTTTGAAGGGAAGGGCTATGGCTACACCTTC,CASSFEGKGYGYTF
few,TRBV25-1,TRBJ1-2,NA,TGTGCCAGCAGTGAATTAGAGTCCTCTGGCCACTACACCTTC,CASSELESSGHYTF
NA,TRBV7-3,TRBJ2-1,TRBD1,TGTGCCAGCAGCTTAGGCCCCCCGGACAGGGTTATCAATGAGCAGTTCTTC,CASSLGPPDRVINEQFF
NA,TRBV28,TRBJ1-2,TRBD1,TGTGCCAGCAGTTTAACAGGGGGAGGCTACACCTTC,CASSLTGGGYTF
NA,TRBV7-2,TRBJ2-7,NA,TGTGCCAGCAGCCGGGGAACCTACGAGCAGTACTTC,CASSRGTYEQYF
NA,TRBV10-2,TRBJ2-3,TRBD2,TGCGCCAGCAGTGAGTCCCGACTAGCGGGGATGCATACGCAGTATTTT,CASSESRLAGMHTQYF
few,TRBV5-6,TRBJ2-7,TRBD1,TGTGCCAGCAGCTATGACAGGGGCGAGCAGTACTTC,CASSYDRGEQYF
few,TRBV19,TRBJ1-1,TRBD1,TGTGCCAGTAATCTCAGACAGGGCACTGAAGCTTTCTTT,CASNLRQGTEAFF
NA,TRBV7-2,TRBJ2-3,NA,TGTGCCAGCAGCAGGACAGATCGTTCAGATACGCAGTATTTT,CASSRTDRSDTQYF
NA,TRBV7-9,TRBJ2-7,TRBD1,TGTGCCAGCAGCTTGGCGGGACAGGGGACGAAAGAGCAGTACTTC,CASSLAGQGTKEQYF
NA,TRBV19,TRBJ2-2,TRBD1,TGTGCCAGTAGTATTTACAGGGGGACCGGGGAGCTGTTTTTT,CASSIYRGTGELFF
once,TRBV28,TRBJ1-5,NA,TGTGCCAGCGCCAATGCGGGAAGGGGGAGCAATCAGCCCCAGCATTTT,CASANAGRGSNQPQHF
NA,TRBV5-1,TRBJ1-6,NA,TGCGCCAGCTCCCCCAGCCGAGCCCCTACTTCACCCCTCCACTTT,CASSPSRAPTSPLHF
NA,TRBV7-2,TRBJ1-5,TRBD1,TGTGCCAGCAGCTTAGGGGGGACAGGTTTCAATCAGCCCCAGCATTTT,CASSLGGTGFNQPQHF
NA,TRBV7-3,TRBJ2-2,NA,TGTGCCAGCAGCTTAAGACAGACCGGGGAGCTGTTTTTT,CASSLRQTGELFF